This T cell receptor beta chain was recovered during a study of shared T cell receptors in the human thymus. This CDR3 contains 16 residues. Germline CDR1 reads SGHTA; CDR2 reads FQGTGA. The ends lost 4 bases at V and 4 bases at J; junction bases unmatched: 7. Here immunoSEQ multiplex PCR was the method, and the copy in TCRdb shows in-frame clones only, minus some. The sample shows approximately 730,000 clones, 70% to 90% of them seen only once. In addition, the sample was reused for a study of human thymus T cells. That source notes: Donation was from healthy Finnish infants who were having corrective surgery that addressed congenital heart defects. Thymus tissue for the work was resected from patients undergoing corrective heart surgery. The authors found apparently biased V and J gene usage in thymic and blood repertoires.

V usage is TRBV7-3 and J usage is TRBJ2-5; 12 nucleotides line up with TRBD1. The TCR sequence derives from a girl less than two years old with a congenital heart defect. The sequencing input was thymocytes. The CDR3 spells CASSSTGGQGAETQYF. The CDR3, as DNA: TGTGCCAGCAGCTCGACGGGGGGACAGGGGGCAGAGACCCAGTACTTC.